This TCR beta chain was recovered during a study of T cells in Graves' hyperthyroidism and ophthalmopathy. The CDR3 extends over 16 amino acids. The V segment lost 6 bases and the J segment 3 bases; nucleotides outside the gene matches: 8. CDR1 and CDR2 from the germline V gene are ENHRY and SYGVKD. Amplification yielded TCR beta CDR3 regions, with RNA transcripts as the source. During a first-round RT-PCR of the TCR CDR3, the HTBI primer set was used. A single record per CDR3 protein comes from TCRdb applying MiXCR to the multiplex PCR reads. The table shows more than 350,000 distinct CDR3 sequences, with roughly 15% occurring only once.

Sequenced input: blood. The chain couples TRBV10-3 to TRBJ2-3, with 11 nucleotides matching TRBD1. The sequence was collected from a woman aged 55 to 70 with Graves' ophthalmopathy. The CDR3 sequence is CAISSAGTGGTDTQYF. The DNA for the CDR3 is TGTGCCATCAGCTCCGCCGGGACAGGGGGGACAGATACGCAGTATTTT.